This TCR beta chain was sequenced during a study of response to subunit inactivated influenza vaccine. Findings and limits, study-wide: The study's authors posited that every seasonal influenza vaccination enlists few new T cells.

Concerning this clonotype: Its antigen is still unknown.

TCRdb reprocessed the RT-PCR reads via MiXCR and lists one record per CDR3 protein. The sample yields hundreds of thousands of distinct CDR3 sequences, 14% seen once. This CDR3 has 15 residues. Germline V gives CDR1 SGDLS, CDR2 YYNGEE. V lost 4 bases and J lost 3; bases outside the gene matches: 5. This chain connects TRBV9 to TRBJ2-1, with TRBD1 matching 9 bases. Sample: PBMCs from blood, taken 14 days before vaccination. The sequence came from a man between 45 and 60 years old who received an inactivated influenza vaccine. The DNA for the CDR3 is TGTGCCAGCAGCCCCCGGGACAGGGACTACAATGAGCAGTTCTTC. The encoded protein is CASSPRDRDYNEQFF. The full variable domain, rest sourced from reference TRBV9 and TRBJ2-1, is DSGVTQTPKHLITATGQRVTLRCSPRSGDLSVYWYQQSLDQGLQFLIQYYNGEERAKGNILERFSAQQFPDLHSELNLSSLELGDSALYFCASSPRDRDYNEQFFGPGTRLTVL.